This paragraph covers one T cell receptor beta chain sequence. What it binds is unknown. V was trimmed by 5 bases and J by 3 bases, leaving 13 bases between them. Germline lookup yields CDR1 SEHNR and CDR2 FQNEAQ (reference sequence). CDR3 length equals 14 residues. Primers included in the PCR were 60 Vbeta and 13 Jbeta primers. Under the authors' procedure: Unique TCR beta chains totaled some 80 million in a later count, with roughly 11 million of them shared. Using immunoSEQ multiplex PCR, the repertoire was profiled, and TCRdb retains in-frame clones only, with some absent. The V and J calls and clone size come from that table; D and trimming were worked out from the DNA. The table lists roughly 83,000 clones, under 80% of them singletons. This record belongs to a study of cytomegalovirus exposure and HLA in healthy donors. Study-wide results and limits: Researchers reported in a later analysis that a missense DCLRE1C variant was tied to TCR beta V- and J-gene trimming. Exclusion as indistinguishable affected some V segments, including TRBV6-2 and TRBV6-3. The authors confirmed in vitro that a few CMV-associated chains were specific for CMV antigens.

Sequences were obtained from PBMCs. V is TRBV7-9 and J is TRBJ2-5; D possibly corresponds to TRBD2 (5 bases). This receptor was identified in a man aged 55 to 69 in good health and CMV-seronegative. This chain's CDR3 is CASSQRVGEETQYF. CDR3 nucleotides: TGTGCCAGCAGCCAGAGGGTTGGCGAAGAGACCCAGTACTTC.